Detailed here is one TCR beta chain. Its antigen is not known. These data are taken from a study of cytomegalovirus exposure and HLA in healthy donors. General observations from the study: Among TCR beta chains, those listed as cytomegalovirus-associated numbered over 150. Association of fewer than 20,000 TCR beta sequences with HLA alleles was found at 0.05 false discovery rate in a later analysis.

PCR employed 60 Vbeta and 13 Jbeta primers. Repertoires were generated with immunoSEQ multiplex PCR, while TCRdb's copy carries only in-frame clones and drops some. The sample data list around 75,000 clones. Germline CDR1 and CDR2: SGHDT and YYEEEE. With 2 bases removed from V and 5 bases from J, the gap between germline ends came to 19 bases. This CDR3 is built from 16 residues. The chain couples TRBV5-6 to TRBJ1-1; D is unclear. Material for sequencing was PBMCs. This TCR came from a man aged 45-65 years in good health and CMV-seropositive. CDR3 nucleotide sequence: TGTGCCAGCAGCTTTTACCGACGGGAGGAAAGGACTGAAGCTTTCTTT. Residues: CASSFYRREERTEAFF.